This T cell receptor (beta chain) came from a study of shared clonotypes between healthy human individuals (TCRdb year 2020). Regarding the study in general: The cohort comprised a couple of women and a few men aged 18 to 49 years. Per donor, three plates each were used for CD4 naive and CD4 memory, two for CD8 naive, and one for CD8 memory. To estimate repertoire size and how much clonotype sharing occurs between individuals, the study deeply sequenced the blood TCR repertoires of roughly 5 healthy adults. Different laboratories and diverse techniques were used to prepare libraries and sequence TCR repertoires, to increase sequencing depth and limit assay-specific biases. Between about 0.94 and 8.9 billion PBMCs per donor were obtained by leukapheresis.

About this clone itself: The clone's antigen remains unknown. No quality values exist for individual bases; no much larger clone is one base distant.

The donors were healthy, HIV-negative adults who had no recently reported acute infections or vaccinations. All donors were Caucasian adults living in Nashville, Tennessee, USA. CD4+ T cells were enriched through magnetic negative selection, after which naive cells were positively selected on CD45RA and the remaining negative fraction served as the memory subset. After blood collection by leukapheresis, PBMCs were isolated using Ficoll-Histopaque density gradient centrifugation and then cryopreserved in the vapor phase of liquid nitrogen. Analytical flow cytometry was used to check the purity and quantity of each magnetically sorted T cell population. Each sorted fraction had its genomic DNA isolated and then quantified by UV absorbance on a Nanodrop 2000c. The germline V gene supplies CDR1 KGHSH and CDR2 LQKENI. The CDR3 runs 14 amino acids, cysteine and phenylalanine included. Of all the DNA, just the CDR3 is kept, 42 bases in frame from base 1. Here V drops 3 bases and J drops 6 bases, and the junction holds 6 bases not matched to any gene.

General findings and caveats noted by the study authors: Naive subsets generally had larger estimated clonotype richness than memory subsets. Even with the large sequencing depth, rarefaction of the sorted-subset datasets indicated that sequencing was incomplete. The small number of donors limited the genetic and exposure-history diversity represented. Across four donors, around 5% of naive CD4, approximately 3.6% of naive CD8, 2.3% of memory CD4, and roughly 0.41% of memory CD8 clonotypes were shared. Based on pairwise subsampling, the degree of clonotype sharing among donors was expected to be affected by sequencing depth. Compared with non-shared clonotypes, clonotypes shared by all four sorted-subset donors had higher generation probabilities. Sampling was limited to blood, and TCR repertoires in tissue likely differ from TCR repertoires in blood.

TCR CDR3 regions were amplified from genomic DNA by multiplex PCR using the deep immunoSEQ assay. Extracted genomic DNA from each cell subset was spread evenly across all wells of several immunoSEQ 96-well plates, with each plate serving as a replicate. For sorted subsets, roughly 200 ng of genomic DNA, equivalent to 30,000 or so T cell genomes, went into each replicate PCR. Purified libraries were measured with a Qubit 3.0 fluorometer, size-checked on a Bioanalyzer 2100, and measured again with the KAPA Library Quantification kit. Every immunoSEQ 96-well plate was sequenced on a dedicated single-read 150-cycle Illumina NextSeq 550 flow cell. As for the authors' bioinformatics: Because the immunoSEQ output included only junctional sequences and no quality scores, the filtering could not be the same as the filtering used for full-length reads. To assign V/J genes and CDR3, sequences were annotated against IMGT germline references using PyIR, a Python wrapper for IgBLAST v1.9. Any read was removed if the V/J assignment was weak (E-value above 1e-6), the CDR3 was missing, or the read contained stop codons, out-of-frame junctions, or ambiguous translated residues. A V3J clonotype was defined by an identical inferred V gene, J gene, and CDR3 amino acid sequence. The percentage overlap between two repertoires was calculated by dividing the number of shared unique clonotypes by the size of the smaller repertoire. Repertoire richness was assessed with RTK rarefaction, the Chao1 estimator, and Recon v2.1 estimates of unobserved clonotypes. Generation probabilities for all TCRbeta clonotypes obtained by the gDNA method from a handful of donors were computed using OLGA. Here the immuneACCESS table is served through TCRdb, limited to in-frame sequences with V and J called. Missing clones are a known gap in these copies; in checked studies unresolved V genes cover under half, and the rest lacks a known reason. The V and J calls and clone size come from that table; D and trimming were worked out from the DNA. This sample is represented by roughly 760,000 clones; roughly 70% of them were singletons. The top ten clones comprise about 1.8% of the sample.

The clonotype comes from a woman aged 25 to 39 in good health. Sequenced material: memory CD4+ T cells sorted from blood. The sample's cell subset or site label is to be understood as: CD45RA-negative fraction. Recombination linked TRBV18 to TRBJ2-7; 9 junctional bases match TRBD1. The CDR3 here reads CASSPGTGRREQYF. The bases are TGTGCCAGCTCACCCGGGACAGGGAGGCGCGAGCAGTACTTC.